This T cell receptor beta chain was recovered during a study of vaccination and CD4 T cells after COVID-19. Study overall: Control wells got either CEFX epitopes, HIV-1 Nef peptides, or no peptide at all.

Worth noting for this clonotype: What it binds is not known.

With the Oncomine TCR Beta short-read assay, DNA from cultured CD4+ T cells was sequenced. Cultured CD4+ T cells were the source of extracted genomic DNA. From the PCR reads, TCRdb called clonotypes with MiXCR, one entry per CDR3 protein. The table has around 20,000 distinct CDR3 sequences, 47% seen once; the top ten hold about 13%. This CDR3 comprises 17 residues. Germline V gives CDR1 SGHRS, CDR2 YFSETQ. The V segment lost 4 bases and the J segment 1 base; nucleotides outside the gene matches: 6. Noted treatment: roughly 11-day PBMC culture with coronavirus spike peptide pools or control peptides (ViraFEST assay). ViraFEST used peptide pools to expand antigen-specific T cells before TCR sequencing.

The sequenced sample consisted of cultured CD4+ T cells from blood. This TCR was sampled from a human donor with COVID-19. The rearrangement links TRBV5-1 to TRBJ2-2; 11 bases are a match to TRBD1. The CDR3 bases are TGCGCCAGCAGCACCGGACAGGGGGCTATGAACACCGGGGAGCTGTTTTTT. It yields the protein CASSTGQGAMNTGELFF.